This TCR beta chain is drawn from a study of shared clonotypes between healthy human individuals. An assay was performed, and its level was deep. Genomic DNA belonging to each subset was distributed in equal measure over several immunoSEQ plates. This table comes from immunoSEQ multiplex PCR, and its TCRdb copy is limited to in-frame clones, with some not included. The sample lists nearly 2 million clones, about 95% occurring once. General observations from the study: Of the naive CD4 clonotypes, approximately 5% were shared across several donors.

As to this clone: Its target is not known.

This CDR3 has 14 residues. V was cut by 3 bases and J by 4 bases, with 12 bases left in between. Per germline, CDR1 MNHNS and CDR2 SASEGT. CD45RO-negative, CCR7-selected cells formed the naive CD8 fraction, which excluded terminally differentiated effector memory CD45RA+ cells. The chain employs TRBV6-1 and TRBJ1-2; no clear D gene. The sequence came from a young man in good health. The sequenced material came from naive CD8+ T cells sorted from blood. CDR3 DNA: TGTGCCAGCAGTGAGGGAGGGCGCGCCTATGGCTACACCTTC. It is translated as CASSEGGRAYGYTF.